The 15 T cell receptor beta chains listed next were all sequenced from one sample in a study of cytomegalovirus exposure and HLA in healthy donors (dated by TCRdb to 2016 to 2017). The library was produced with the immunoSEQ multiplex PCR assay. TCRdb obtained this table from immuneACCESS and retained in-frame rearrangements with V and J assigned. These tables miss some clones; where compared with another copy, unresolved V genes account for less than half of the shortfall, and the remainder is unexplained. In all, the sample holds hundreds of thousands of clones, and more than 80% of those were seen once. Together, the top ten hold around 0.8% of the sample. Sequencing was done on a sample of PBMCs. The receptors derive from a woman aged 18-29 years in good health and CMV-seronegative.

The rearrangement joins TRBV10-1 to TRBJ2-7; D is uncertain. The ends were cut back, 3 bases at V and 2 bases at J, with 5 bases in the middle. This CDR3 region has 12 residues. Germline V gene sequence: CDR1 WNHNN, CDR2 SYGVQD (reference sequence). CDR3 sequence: CASSDRPYEQYF. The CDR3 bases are TGCGCCAGCAGTGACAGGCCCTACGAGCAGTACTTC.

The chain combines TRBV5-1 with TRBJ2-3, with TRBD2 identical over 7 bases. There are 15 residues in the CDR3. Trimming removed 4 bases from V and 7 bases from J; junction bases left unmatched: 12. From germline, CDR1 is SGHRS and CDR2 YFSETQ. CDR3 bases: TGCGCCAGCAGCGTAACACTAGCGCGGACACATACGCAGTATTTT. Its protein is CASSVTLARTHTQYF. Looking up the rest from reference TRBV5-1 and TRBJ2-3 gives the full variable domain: KAGVTQTPRYLIKTRGQQVTLSCSPISGHRSVSWYQQTPGQGLQFLFEYFSETQRNKGNFPGRFSGRQFSNSRSEMNVSTLELGDSALYLCASSVTLARTHTQYFGPGTRLTVL.

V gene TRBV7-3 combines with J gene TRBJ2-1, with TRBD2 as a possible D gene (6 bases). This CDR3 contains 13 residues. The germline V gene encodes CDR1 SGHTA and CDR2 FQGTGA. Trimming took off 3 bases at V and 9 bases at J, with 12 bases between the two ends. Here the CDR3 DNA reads TGTGCCAGCAGCTTCGGGAGAGGGAGTGAGCAGTTCTTC. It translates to CASSFGRGSEQFF.

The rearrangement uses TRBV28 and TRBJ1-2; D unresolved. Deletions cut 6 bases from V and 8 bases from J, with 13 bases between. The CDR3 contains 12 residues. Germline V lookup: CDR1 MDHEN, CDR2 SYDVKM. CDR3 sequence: CASRETAGGYTF. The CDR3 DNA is TGTGCCAGCAGGGAGACCGCGGGCGGCTACACCTTC.

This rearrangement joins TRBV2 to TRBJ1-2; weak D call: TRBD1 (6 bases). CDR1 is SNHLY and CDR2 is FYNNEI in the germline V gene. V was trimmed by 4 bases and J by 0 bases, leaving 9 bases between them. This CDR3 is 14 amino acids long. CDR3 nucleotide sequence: TGTGCCAGCAGTGGACAGGTTCCTAACTATGGCTACACCTTC. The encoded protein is CASSGQVPNYGYTF. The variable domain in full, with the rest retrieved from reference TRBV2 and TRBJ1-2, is EPEVTQTPSHQVTQMGQEVILRCVPISNHLYFYWYRQILGQKVEFLVSFYNNEISEKSEIFDDQFSVERPDGSNFTLKIRSTKLEDSAMYFCASSGQVPNYGYTFGSGTRLTVV.

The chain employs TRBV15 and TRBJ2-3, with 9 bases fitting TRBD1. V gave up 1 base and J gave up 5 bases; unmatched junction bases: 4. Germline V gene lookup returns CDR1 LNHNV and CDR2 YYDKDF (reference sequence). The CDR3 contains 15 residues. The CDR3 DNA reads TGTGCCACCAGCAGAGGGACAGGGGCAAAAGATACGCAGTATTTT. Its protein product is CATSRGTGAKDTQYF. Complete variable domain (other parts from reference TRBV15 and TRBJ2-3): DAMVIQNPRYQVTQFGKPVTLSCSQTLNHNVMYWYQQKSSQAPKLLFHYYDKDFNNEADTPDNFQSRRPNTSFCFLDIRSPGLGDTAMYLCATSRGTGAKDTQYFGPGTRLTVL.

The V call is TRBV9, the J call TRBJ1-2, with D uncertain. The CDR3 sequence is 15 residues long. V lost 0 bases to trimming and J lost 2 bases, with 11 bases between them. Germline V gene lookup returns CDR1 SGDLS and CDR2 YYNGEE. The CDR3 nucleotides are TGTGCCAGCAGCGTAGCGGGGTCTATGAACTATGGCTACACCTTC. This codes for CASSVAGSMNYGYTF.

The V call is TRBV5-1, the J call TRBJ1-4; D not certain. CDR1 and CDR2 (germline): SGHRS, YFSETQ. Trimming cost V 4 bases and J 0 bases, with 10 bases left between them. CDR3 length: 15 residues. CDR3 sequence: CASSGGTATNEKLFF. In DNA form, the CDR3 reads TGCGCCAGCAGCGGCGGCACCGCAACTAATGAAAAACTGTTTTTT.

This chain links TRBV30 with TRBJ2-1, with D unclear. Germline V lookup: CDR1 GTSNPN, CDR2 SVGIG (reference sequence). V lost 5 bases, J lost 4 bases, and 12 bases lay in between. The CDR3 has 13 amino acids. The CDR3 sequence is CAWLSNRYNEQFF. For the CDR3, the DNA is TGTGCCTGGCTTTCTAATCGGTACAATGAGCAGTTCTTC.

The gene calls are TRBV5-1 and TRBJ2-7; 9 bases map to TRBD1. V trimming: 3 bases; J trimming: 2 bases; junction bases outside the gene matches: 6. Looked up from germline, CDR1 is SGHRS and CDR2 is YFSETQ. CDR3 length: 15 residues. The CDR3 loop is CASSWAGTGTYEQYF. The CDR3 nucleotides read TGCGCCAGCAGCTGGGCCGGGACAGGGACCTACGAGCAGTACTTC.

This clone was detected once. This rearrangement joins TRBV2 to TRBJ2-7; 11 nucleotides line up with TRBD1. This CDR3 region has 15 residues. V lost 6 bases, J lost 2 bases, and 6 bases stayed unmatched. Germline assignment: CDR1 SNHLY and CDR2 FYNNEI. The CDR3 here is CASSADRGPTYEQYF. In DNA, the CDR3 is TGTGCCAGCAGCGCGGACAGGGGGCCGACCTACGAGCAGTACTTC. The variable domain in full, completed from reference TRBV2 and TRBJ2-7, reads EPEVTQTPSHQVTQMGQEVILRCVPISNHLYFYWYRQILGQKVEFLVSFYNNEISEKSEIFDDQFSVERPDGSNFTLKIRSTKLEDSAMYFCASSADRGPTYEQYFGPGTRLTVT.

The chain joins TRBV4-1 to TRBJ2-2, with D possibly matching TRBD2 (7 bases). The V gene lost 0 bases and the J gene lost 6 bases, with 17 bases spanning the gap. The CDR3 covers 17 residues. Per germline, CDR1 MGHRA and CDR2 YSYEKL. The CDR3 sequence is CASSQEPGGAISGELFF. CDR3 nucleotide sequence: TGCGCCAGCAGCCAAGAACCGGGGGGCGCGATATCCGGGGAGCTGTTTTTT.

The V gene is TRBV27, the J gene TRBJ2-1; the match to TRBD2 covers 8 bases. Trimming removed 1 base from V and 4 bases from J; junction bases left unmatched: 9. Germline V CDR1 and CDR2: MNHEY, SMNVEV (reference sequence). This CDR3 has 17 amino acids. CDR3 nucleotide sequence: TGTGCCAGCAGTTTATTAGTTCGGGAGGGCCGTTACAATGAGCAGTTCTTC. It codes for CASSLLVREGRYNEQFF.

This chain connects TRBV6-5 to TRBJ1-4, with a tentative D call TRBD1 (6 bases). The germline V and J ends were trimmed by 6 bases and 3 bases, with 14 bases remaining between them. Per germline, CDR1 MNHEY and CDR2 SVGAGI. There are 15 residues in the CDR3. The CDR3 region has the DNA TGTGCCAGCAGCCGAACGCAGGGGTCTAATGAAAAACTGTTTTTT. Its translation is CASSRTQGSNEKLFF.

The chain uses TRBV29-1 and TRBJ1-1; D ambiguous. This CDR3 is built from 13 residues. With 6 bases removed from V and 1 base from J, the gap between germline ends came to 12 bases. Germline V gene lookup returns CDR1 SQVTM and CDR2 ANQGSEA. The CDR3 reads CSVDDTRNTEAFF. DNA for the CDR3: TGCAGCGTGGATGACACCAGGAACACTGAAGCTTTCTTT.